This TCR beta chain emerged from a study of response to subunit inactivated influenza vaccine. Study-level findings and limits: There was a suggestion from the authors that each seasonal influenza vaccination recruits few new T cells.

Comments on this clonotype: Its specificity is unknown.

TCRdb reprocessed the RT-PCR reads via MiXCR and lists one record per CDR3 protein. The table includes around 320,000 distinct CDR3 sequences, about 20% detected once. J was trimmed by 4 bases and V by 0 bases; bases with no gene match: 10. This CDR3 contains 17 residues. From germline, CDR1 is DFQATT and CDR2 SNEGSKA (reference sequence). This receptor was obtained from a man between 50 and 75 years old who received an inactivated influenza vaccine. This chain joins TRBV20-1 and TRBJ2-1; 9 bases line up with TRBD2. The sample here was PBMCs from blood, taken around 22 months after vaccination. CDR3 in DNA: TGCAGTGCTAGAGATAGGTATAGCGGGAGTCATTACAATGAGCAGTTCTTC. It encodes CSARDRYSGSHYNEQFF.